One sample yielded the 8 T cell receptor beta chains listed below, sequenced in a study of prognosis after radiotherapy for stage I lung cancer. From genomic DNA, two-round multiplex PCR was used to amplify TCR beta CDR3. Individual primers that were specific to each TRBV and TRBJ gene served in first-round PCR. TCRdb used MiXCR to reprocess the multiplex PCR reads, holding one entry per CDR3 protein. Of roughly 30,000 distinct CDR3 sequences listed, roughly two fifths are singletons. Sequences were derived from PBMCs, sampled before or after stereotactic body radiation therapy (not recorded which). The receptors were sampled from a donor aged 50 or older with non-small cell lung cancer.

The table lists this clonotype with many counts. V and J are TRBV11-1 and TRBJ1-1; 8 nucleotides agree with TRBD1. Germline assignment: CDR1 SGHAT and CDR2 FQDESV (reference sequence). Trimming removed 3 bases from V and 1 base from J; junction bases left unmatched: 1. The CDR3 length is 14 residues. This CDR3 reads CASSFDRGNTEAFF. CDR3 nucleotide sequence: TGTGCCAGCAGCTTTGACAGGGGGAACACTGAAGCTTTCTTT.

CDR3 nucleotides: TGCAGTGCTAGATTGGGGCAACTAGCGGGAGGGAACAATGAGCAGTTCTTC. It is translated as CSARLGQLAGGNNEQFF. The chain is built from TRBV20-1 and TRBJ2-1, with 13 bases aligning to TRBD2. V trimming: 2 bases; J trimming: 5 bases; junction bases outside the gene matches: 9. The CDR3 spans 17 residues. Per germline, CDR1 DFQATT and CDR2 SNEGSKA (reference sequence).

With respect to this clonotype: Its ends do not fully match the called genes, so a read error is possible. This chain joins TRBV4-1 and TRBJ2-2; D might be TRBD2 (6 bases). This CDR3 is 15 amino acids long. Per the germline V gene, CDR1 is MGHRA and CDR2 is YSYEKL. This CDR3 reads CASSHPGVKTGELFF. For the CDR3, the DNA is TGCGCAAGCAGCCACCCGGGGGTTAAAACCGGGGAGCTGTTTTTT.

This clonotype was counted at least ten times. This chain uses TRBV12-3 or TRBV12-4 with TRBJ1-1; D is possibly TRBD1 (6 bases). Trimming stripped 3 bases from V and 6 bases from J, with 11 bases between. The CDR3 runs 13 residues. The CDR3 DNA is TGTGCCAGCAGTTTCTCCAGGGGACCTGAAGCTTTCTTT. Its protein is CASSFSRGPEAFF.

V usage is TRBV9 and J usage is TRBJ2-6; D not resolved. Trimming shortened V by 4 bases and J by 2 bases, and 7 bases separated the two germline ends. CDR1 SGDLS and CDR2 YYNGEE come from the germline V gene. The CDR3 has 14 residues. The CDR3 here is CASSLTPGANVLTF. CDR3 nucleotide sequence: TGTGCCAGCAGCCTTACTCCTGGGGCCAACGTCCTGACTTTC.

This clonotype was seen ten or more times. The chain is built from TRBV7-6 and TRBJ2-6; D is uncertain. Per the germline V gene, CDR1 is SGHVS and CDR2 is FNYEAQ. V gave up 1 base and J gave up 0 bases, with 19 bases separating them. This CDR3 has 20 amino acids. The CDR3 loop is CASSLVGRQPEPSGANVLTF. Written as DNA, the CDR3 is TGTGCCAGCAGCTTAGTGGGTCGGCAGCCCGAACCCTCTGGGGCCAACGTCCTGACTTTC.

The chain links TRBV2 to TRBJ1-6, with a possible D match to TRBD1 (5 bases). The CDR3 consists of 15 residues. The germline V gene encodes CDR1 SNHLY and CDR2 FYNNEI. V lost 5 bases to trimming and J lost 6 bases, with 14 bases between them. CDR3 sequence reads: CASSSSTGLNSPLHF. The CDR3 DNA is TGTGCCAGCAGTAGCAGTACAGGCCTTAATTCACCCCTCCACTTT.

This clonotype was observed many times. J is TRBJ2-3 and V is TRBV5-6, with TRBD2 matching 7 bases. Trimming removed 6 bases from V and 4 bases from J; junction bases left unmatched: 14. Germline assignment: CDR1 SGHDT and CDR2 YYEEEE. The CDR3 sequence is 16 residues long. CDR3 loop: CASNLRGGSESDTQYF. Written as DNA, the CDR3 is TGTGCCAGCAACCTAAGGGGCGGGAGTGAATCAGATACGCAGTATTTT.